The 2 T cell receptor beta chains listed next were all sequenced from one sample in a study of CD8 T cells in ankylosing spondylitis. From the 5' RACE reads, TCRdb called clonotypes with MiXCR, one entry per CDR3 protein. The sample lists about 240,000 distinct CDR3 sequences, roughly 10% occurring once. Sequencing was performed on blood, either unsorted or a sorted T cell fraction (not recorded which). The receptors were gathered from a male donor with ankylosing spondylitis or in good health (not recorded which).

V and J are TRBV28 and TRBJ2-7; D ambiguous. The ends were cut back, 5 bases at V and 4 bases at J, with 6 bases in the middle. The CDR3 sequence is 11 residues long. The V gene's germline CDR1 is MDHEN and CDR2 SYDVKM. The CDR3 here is CASSEQYEQYF. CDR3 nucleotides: TGTGCCAGCAGTGAACAGTACGAGCAGTACTTC.

CDR3 sequence (DNA): TGCAGTGCTAGAAGGGGTATGGGGGAGACCCAGTACTTC. Protein product: CSARRGMGETQYF. V gene TRBV20-1 combines with J gene TRBJ2-5, with D maybe TRBD1 (5 bases). This CDR3 contains 13 residues. Trimming cost V 2 bases and J 5 bases, with 12 bases left between them. Germline values: CDR1 DFQATT, CDR2 SNEGSKA (reference sequence).